The 17 T cell receptor beta chains below come from one sample, sequenced in a study of long-term antiretroviral therapy in people with HIV. At survey level, the immunoSEQ assay was run in its v3.0 version. Profiling relied on immunoSEQ multiplex PCR, and the TCRdb table lists in-frame clones only, not all of them. The sample yields about 10,000 clones, 75% to 90% seen once. Sequenced material: unsorted PBMCs, taken 0.7 years after starting antiretroviral therapy. The receptors stem from a man between 35 and 55 years old with HIV.

The chain recombines TRBV5-1 with TRBJ1-3; a weak D match, TRBD1 (5 bases). This CDR3 comprises 16 residues. Trimming took 1 base from V and 2 from J, leaving 13 bases between them. CDR1 is SGHRS, CDR2 YFSETQ, per germline. CDR3 residues: CASSLLPGTPGNTIYF. The CDR3 coding sequence is TGCGCCAGCAGCTTGTTACCAGGGACTCCTGGAAACACCATATATTTT.

V gene TRBV5-1 combines with J gene TRBJ1-1; tentatively, D is TRBD1 (6 bases). Germline V gives CDR1 SGHRS, CDR2 YFSETQ. V dropped 4 bases and J dropped 4 bases, with 17 bases sitting between them. The CDR3 runs 15 residues. Here the CDR3 reads CASSEYTGLGTEAFF. Written as DNA, the CDR3 is TGCGCCAGCAGCGAATATACAGGGTTGGGCACTGAAGCTTTCTTT.

This clone was found a few times. V usage is TRBV28 and J usage is TRBJ2-7, with 8 nucleotides matching TRBD2. The junction had 20 bases not matched to a gene; V was cut back by 5 bases and J by 5 bases. Germline CDR1 is MDHEN and CDR2 is SYDVKM. The CDR3 totals 18 residues. The CDR3: CASSPTLVHGGEGHEQYF. The CDR3, as DNA: TGTGCCAGCAGTCCTACTCTAGTCCACGGGGGGGAAGGGCACGAGCAGTACTTC.

This chain joins TRBV6-5 and TRBJ2-3, with a tentative D call TRBD2 (6 bases). The germline V gene encodes CDR1 MNHEY and CDR2 SVGAGI. CDR3 length equals 16 residues. V lost 2 bases and J 2 bases, leaving 14 bases between the germline ends. CDR3 nucleotides: TGTGCCAGCAGTTACCGGGACTCAGACCACACAGATACGCAGTATTTT. Translating gives CASSYRDSDHTDTQYF.

Judged by abundance, this clone is medium-sized. V usage is TRBV7-9 and J usage is TRBJ2-7; D is undetermined. CDR3 length: 13 residues. V dropped 2 bases and J dropped 3 bases, with 8 bases sitting between them. Germline V gene sequence: CDR1 SEHNR, CDR2 FQNEAQ (reference sequence). CDR3 sequence: CASSLTENYEQYF. As DNA, the CDR3 is TGTGCCAGCAGCTTAACCGAGAACTACGAGCAGTACTTC. Full variable domain (outside the CDR3, taken from reference TRBV7-9 and TRBJ2-7): DTGVSQNPRHKITKRGQNVTFRCDPISEHNRLYWYRQTLGQGPEFLTYFQNEAQLEKSRLLSDRFSAERPKGSFSTLEIQRTEQGDSAMYLCASSLTENYEQYFGPGTRLTVT.

The chain is built from TRBV30 and TRBJ2-1; D is perhaps TRBD2 (6 bases). Germline V gene lookup returns CDR1 GTSNPN and CDR2 SVGIG (reference sequence). Trimming shortened V by 2 bases and J by 15 bases, and 17 bases separated the two germline ends. This CDR3 is built from 12 residues. CDR3 DNA sequence: TGTGCCTGGAGTAAGCGACTAGAAGGATCGTTCTTC. Protein sequence: CAWSKRLEGSFF.

The chain is built from TRBV6-1 and TRBJ2-1; possibly TRBD1 for D (6 bases). The CDR3 length is 16 residues. Trimming removed 5 bases at V and 2 bases at J, with 16 bases between. Germline CDR1 is MNHNS and CDR2 is SASEGT. The CDR3 DNA reads as TGTGCCAGCAGTCAAGAGGGGACACCGGCCTACAATGAGCAGTTCTTC. Its protein is CASSQEGTPAYNEQFF.

V gene TRBV29-1 combines with J gene TRBJ2-1, with a tentative D call TRBD1 (7 bases). There are 17 residues in the CDR3. Trimming shortened V by 0 bases and J by 5 bases, and 20 bases separated the two germline ends. Germline CDR1 reads SQVTM; CDR2 reads ANQGSEA. The CDR3 loop reads CSVEEVNRGGGNNEQFF. CDR3 bases: TGCAGCGTTGAAGAAGTGAACAGGGGAGGAGGTAACAATGAGCAGTTCTTC.

This clone was counted between two and nine times. The rearrangement joins TRBV7-9 to TRBJ2-7, with 7 bases aligning to TRBD1. Germline assignment: CDR1 SEHNR and CDR2 FQNEAQ (reference sequence). Trimming cost V 4 bases and J 5 bases; bases outside gene matches: 2. The CDR3 has 12 amino acids. The CDR3 sequence is CASSYTGDEQYF. As DNA, the CDR3 is TGTGCCAGCAGCTATACAGGGGACGAGCAGTACTTC.

The chain couples TRBV29-1 to TRBJ2-1, with 7 bases that match TRBD2. The CDR3 sequence is 13 residues long. CDR1 is SQVTM, CDR2 ANQGSEA, per germline. V was pared by 6 bases and J by 4 bases, with 6 bases of the junction left unmatched. Here the CDR3 reads CSVQTSSYNEQFF. The CDR3 DNA is TGCAGCGTACAGACTAGCTCATACAATGAGCAGTTCTTC.

The V gene is TRBV6-4, the J gene TRBJ2-1; TRBD2 matches at 12 bases. Germline V CDR1 and CDR2: MRHNA, SNTAGT. Trimming removed 3 bases from V and 9 bases from J; junction bases left unmatched: 3. CDR3 length equals 14 residues. The CDR3 region is CASSELAGGLEQFF. DNA of the CDR3: TGTGCCAGCAGTGAGCTAGCGGGAGGGCTTGAGCAGTTCTTC.

The chain employs TRBV5-1 and TRBJ2-7, with D possibly TRBD2 on 5 matching bases. Trimming removed 1 base at V and 4 bases at J, with 15 bases between. CDR3 length: 15 amino acids. Germline CDR1 reads SGHRS; CDR2 reads YFSETQ. As DNA, the CDR3 is TGCGCCAGCAGCTTGCCGGGGTCGGGGATATACGAGCAGTACTTC. Translating gives CASSLPGSGIYEQYF.

This clone is a singleton in its sample. CDR3 in DNA: TGTGCCAGCTCACCATTCTTGAGGACGAACACCGGGGAGCTGTTTTTT. Translating gives CASSPFLRTNTGELFF. The V gene is TRBV18, the J gene TRBJ2-2; D call uncertain. The germline CDR1 and CDR2 sequences are KGHSH and LQKENI. V lost 2 bases, J lost 0 bases, and 10 bases lay in between. The CDR3 totals 16 residues.

The J gene is TRBJ2-7, the V gene TRBV5-5; D gene uncertain. V gave up 4 bases and J gave up 3 bases, with 14 bases separating them. This CDR3 is 14 amino acids long. Germline V CDR1 and CDR2: SGHKS, YYEKEE (reference sequence). CDR3: CASSPTLPLYEQYF. The CDR3 DNA sequence: TGTGCCAGCAGCCCGACCCTTCCTCTCTACGAGCAGTACTTC.

This clone came up a few times. J is TRBJ2-7 and V is TRBV7-2; 9 nucleotides agree with TRBD2. The V segment lost 5 bases and the J segment 5 bases; nucleotides outside the gene matches: 4. The CDR3 is made up of 13 amino acids. The germline V gene encodes CDR1 SGHTA and CDR2 FQGNSA. CDR3 in amino acids: CASSLRTSDEQYF. In DNA, the CDR3 is TGTGCCAGCAGCCTCCGGACTAGCGACGAGCAGTACTTC. The full variable domain, in which reference TRBV7-2 and TRBJ2-7 provide the parts outside the CDR3, is GAGVSQSPSNKVTEKGKDVELRCDPISGHTALYWYRQSLGQGLEFLIYFQGNSAPDKSGLPSDRFSAERTGGSVSTLTIQRTQQEDSAVYLCASSLRTSDEQYFGPGTRLTVT.

The chain has TRBV5-6 and TRBJ2-7; a possible D gene is TRBD2 (5 bases). Germline CDR1 reads SGHDT; CDR2 reads YYEEEE. CDR3 length: 16 residues. Trimming took 4 bases from V and 5 from J, leaving 22 bases between them. The CDR3: CASSAPGGWVGNEQYF. CDR3 in DNA: TGTGCCAGCAGCGCGCCAGGCGGGTGGGTAGGAAACGAGCAGTACTTC.

This chain uses TRBV5-1 with TRBJ1-5; 11 nucleotides match TRBD1. CDR1 and CDR2 from the germline V gene are SGHRS and YFSETQ. The CDR3 spans 14 residues. The V gene end was trimmed by 4 bases and the J gene end by 7 bases; junction bases not matched to a gene: 4. CDR3: CASSPGQGAQPQHF. The DNA of the CDR3 is TGCGCCAGCAGCCCCGGACAGGGGGCACAGCCCCAGCATTTT. Using reference TRBV5-1 and TRBJ1-5 for the parts outside the CDR3, the full variable domain is KAGVTQTPRYLIKTRGQQVTLSCSPISGHRSVSWYQQTPGQGLQFLFEYFSETQRNKGNFPGRFSGRQFSNSRSEMNVSTLELGDSALYLCASSPGQGAQPQHFGDGTRLSIL.